This is a list of T cell receptor beta chains from one sample in a study of PD-1 blockade in classical Hodgkin lymphoma. Profiled with immunoSEQ multiplex PCR; TCRdb holds only in-frame clones, not every one. The table lists 12,000 to 15,000 clones, about 86% of them singletons. Sequences were derived from peripheral blood mononuclear cells (PBMCs), sampled at baseline. The receptors shown here come from a human donor with classical Hodgkin lymphoma. Both conserved end residues are part of each CDR3. The order of the fields is V gene, D gene, J gene, CDR3 DNA, CDR3 protein. The D gene is left open where the match is weak.

TRBV19	TRBD2	TRBJ2-7	TGTGCCAGTACCCCCTCTAGCGGTGCCTCCTACGAGCAGTACTTC	CASTPSSGASYEQYF
TRBV21-1	NA	TRBJ1-1	TGTGCCAGCAGCAAAGGCGACAGGGAAATTGATGAAGCTTTCTTT	CASSKGDREIDEAFF
TRBV6-1	TRBD2	TRBJ2-7	TGTGCCAGCAGTGGGGCACTAGCGGGAGTAAGGGAGCAGTACTTC	CASSGALAGVREQYF
TRBV6-5	NA	TRBJ1-1	TGTGCCAGCAGTTATTCTGAGAACACTGAAGCTTTCTTT	CASSYSENTEAFF
TRBV10-3	TRBD1	TRBJ1-2	TGTGCCATCCTCCCGGACAGGGCAAATGGCTACACCTTC	CAILPDRANGYTF
TRBV6-6	NA	TRBJ2-3	TGTGCCAGCAGTTACTCGACTGGAAATACGCAGTATTTT	CASSYSTGNTQYF
TRBV6-6	TRBD2	TRBJ2-7	TGTGCCAGCAGTTACCGAGCGGGGGAGGAGCAGTACTTC	CASSYRAGEEQYF
TRBV7-8	NA	TRBJ2-7	TGTGCCAGCAGCTTATGGGACGGGCCCGACGAGCAGTACTTC	CASSLWDGPDEQYF
TRBV28	TRBD1	TRBJ1-5	TGTGCCAGCAGTTGGGGACAGGGGAGGCAGCCCCAGCATTTT	CASSWGQGRQPQHF
TRBV4-1	NA	TRBJ1-5	TGCGCCAGCAGCCATGAGCCTCAGGGGCAGCCCCAGCATTTT	CASSHEPQGQPQHF
TRBV19	NA	TRBJ1-1	TGTGCCAGTAGTATGACTCCGGGACATCGCACTGAAGCTTTCTTT	CASSMTPGHRTEAFF
TRBV5-1	NA	TRBJ2-3	TGCGCCAGCAGCTTGGAAGTCAGCACAGATACGCAGTATTTT	CASSLEVSTDTQYF
TRBV9	TRBD1	TRBJ2-1	TGTGCCAGCAGCGTAACCAGACAGGGAAATGAGCAGTTCTTC	CASSVTRQGNEQFF
TRBV6-5	NA	TRBJ1-2	TGTGCCAGCAGTTACTCGTGGCTGGGGCTGGGTGGCTACACCTTC	CASSYSWLGLGGYTF
TRBV5-1	NA	TRBJ2-7	TGCGCCAGCAGCGGGACCAAGAACTACGAGCAGTACTTC	CASSGTKNYEQYF
TRBV28	NA	TRBJ2-7	TGTGCCAGCAGTTTGGGAGCGGTCCTCTACGAGCAGTACTTC	CASSLGAVLYEQYF
TRBV4-1	NA	TRBJ2-7	TGCGCCAGCAGCCAAGACGTAAACTTCCTCCGGGACTTCTCCTACGAGCAGTACTTC	CASSQDVNFLRDFSYEQYF
TRBV9	TRBD1	TRBJ2-3	TGTGCCAGCAGCGGACAGGGGGCAATGGGCACAGATACGCAGTATTTT	CASSGQGAMGTDTQYF
TRBV27	NA	TRBJ1-1	TGTGCCAGCAGATCTGGGCGCTTCAACACTGAAGCTTTCTTT	CASRSGRFNTEAFF
TRBV29-1	TRBD1	TRBJ2-3	TGCAGCGTTGAAGAAGAGGGACAGATCACAGATACGCAGTATTTT	CSVEEEGQITDTQYF
TRBV2	NA	TRBJ1-1	TGTGCCAGCATGCCCGGGACCCAAATGAACACTGAAGCTTTCTTT	CASMPGTQMNTEAFF
TRBV15	TRBD1	TRBJ2-3	TGTGCCACCAGCACCGACAGGGACACAGATACGCAGTATTTT	CATSTDRDTDTQYF
TRBV14	NA	TRBJ2-2	TGTGCCAGCAGATGGGACACCGACACCGGGGAGCTGTTTTTT	CASRWDTDTGELFF
TRBV4-3	NA	TRBJ2-7	TGCGCCAGCAGCCAAGACTGGTCCTACGAGCAGTACTTC	CASSQDWSYEQYF
TRBV29-1	TRBD2	TRBJ2-5	TGCAGCGTGGGAGGGGACGGAGAGACCCAGTACTTC	CSVGGDGETQYF
TRBV10-1	TRBD1	TRBJ1-5	TGCGCCAGCAGTCCCGGGACAGGGGGCAGGCAGCCCCAGCATTTT	CASSPGTGGRQPQHF